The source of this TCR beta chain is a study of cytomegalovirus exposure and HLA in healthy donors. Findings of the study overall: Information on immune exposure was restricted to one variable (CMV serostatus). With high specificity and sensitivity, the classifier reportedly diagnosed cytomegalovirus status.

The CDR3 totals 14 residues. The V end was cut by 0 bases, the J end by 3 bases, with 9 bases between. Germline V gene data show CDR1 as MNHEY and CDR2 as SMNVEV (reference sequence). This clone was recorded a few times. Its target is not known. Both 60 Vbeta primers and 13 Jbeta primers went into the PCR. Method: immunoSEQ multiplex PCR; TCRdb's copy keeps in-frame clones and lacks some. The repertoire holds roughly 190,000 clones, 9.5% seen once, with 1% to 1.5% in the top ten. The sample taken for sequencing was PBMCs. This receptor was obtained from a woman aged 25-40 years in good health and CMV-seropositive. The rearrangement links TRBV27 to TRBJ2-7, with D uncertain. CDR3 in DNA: TGTGCCAGCAGTTTATCTCTTCCGCGCTACGAGCAGTACTTC. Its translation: CASSLSLPRYEQYF.